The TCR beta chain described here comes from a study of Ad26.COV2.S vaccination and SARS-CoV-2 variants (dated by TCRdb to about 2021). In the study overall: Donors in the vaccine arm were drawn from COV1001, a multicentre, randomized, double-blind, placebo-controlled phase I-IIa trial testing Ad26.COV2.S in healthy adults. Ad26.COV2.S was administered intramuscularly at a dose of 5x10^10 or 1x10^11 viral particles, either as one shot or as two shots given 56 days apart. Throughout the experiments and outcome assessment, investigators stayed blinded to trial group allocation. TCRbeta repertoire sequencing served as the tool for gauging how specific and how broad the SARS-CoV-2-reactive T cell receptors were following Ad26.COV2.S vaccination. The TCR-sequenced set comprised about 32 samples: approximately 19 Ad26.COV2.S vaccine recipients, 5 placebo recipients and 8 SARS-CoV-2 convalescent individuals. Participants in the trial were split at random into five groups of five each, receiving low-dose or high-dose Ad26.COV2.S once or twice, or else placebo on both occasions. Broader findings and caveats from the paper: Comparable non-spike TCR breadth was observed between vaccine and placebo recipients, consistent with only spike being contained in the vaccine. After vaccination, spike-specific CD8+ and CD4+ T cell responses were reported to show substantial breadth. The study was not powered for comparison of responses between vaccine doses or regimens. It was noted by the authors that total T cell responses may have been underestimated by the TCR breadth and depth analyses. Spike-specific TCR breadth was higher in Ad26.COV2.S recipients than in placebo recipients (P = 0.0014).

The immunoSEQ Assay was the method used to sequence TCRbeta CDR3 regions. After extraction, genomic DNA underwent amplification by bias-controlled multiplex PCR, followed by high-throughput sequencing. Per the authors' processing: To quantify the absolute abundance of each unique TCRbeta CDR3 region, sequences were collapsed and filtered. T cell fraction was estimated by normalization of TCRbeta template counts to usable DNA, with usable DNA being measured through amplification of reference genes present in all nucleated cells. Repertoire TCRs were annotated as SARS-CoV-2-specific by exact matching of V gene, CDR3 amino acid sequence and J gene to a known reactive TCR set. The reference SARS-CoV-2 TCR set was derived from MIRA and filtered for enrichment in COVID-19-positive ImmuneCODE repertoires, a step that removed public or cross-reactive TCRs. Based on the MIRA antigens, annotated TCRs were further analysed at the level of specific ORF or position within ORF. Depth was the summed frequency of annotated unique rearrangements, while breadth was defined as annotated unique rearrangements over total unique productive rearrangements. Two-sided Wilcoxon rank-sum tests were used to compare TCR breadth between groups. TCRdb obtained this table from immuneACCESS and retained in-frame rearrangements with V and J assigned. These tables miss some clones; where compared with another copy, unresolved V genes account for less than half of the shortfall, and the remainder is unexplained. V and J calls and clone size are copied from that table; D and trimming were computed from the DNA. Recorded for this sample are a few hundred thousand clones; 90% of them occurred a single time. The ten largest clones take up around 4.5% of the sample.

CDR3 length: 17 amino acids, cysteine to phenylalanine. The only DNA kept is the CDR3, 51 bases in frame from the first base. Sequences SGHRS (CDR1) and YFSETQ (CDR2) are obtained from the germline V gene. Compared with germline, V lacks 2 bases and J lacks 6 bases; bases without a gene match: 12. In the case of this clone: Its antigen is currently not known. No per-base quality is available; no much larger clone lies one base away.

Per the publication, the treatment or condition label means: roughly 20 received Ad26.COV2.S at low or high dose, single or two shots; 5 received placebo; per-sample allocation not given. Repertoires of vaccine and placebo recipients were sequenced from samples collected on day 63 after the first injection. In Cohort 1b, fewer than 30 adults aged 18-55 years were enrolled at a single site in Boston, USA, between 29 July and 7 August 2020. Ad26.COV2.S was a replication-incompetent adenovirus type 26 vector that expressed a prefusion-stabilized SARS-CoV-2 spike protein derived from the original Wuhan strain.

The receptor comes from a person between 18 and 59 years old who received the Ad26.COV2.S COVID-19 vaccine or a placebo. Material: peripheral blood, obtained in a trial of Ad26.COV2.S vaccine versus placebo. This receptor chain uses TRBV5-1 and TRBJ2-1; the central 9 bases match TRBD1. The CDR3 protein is CASSLSLPDRGPNEQFF. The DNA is TGCGCCAGCAGCTTAAGTTTGCCGGACAGGGGCCCCAATGAGCAGTTCTTC. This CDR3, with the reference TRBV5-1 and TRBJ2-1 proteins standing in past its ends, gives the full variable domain KAGVTQTPRYLIKTRGQQVTLSCSPISGHRSVSWYQQTPGQGLQFLFEYFSETQRNKGNFPGRFSGRQFSNSRSEMNVSTLELGDSALYLCASSLSLPDRGPNEQFFGPGTRLTVL.